These 26 T cell receptor beta chains were sequenced from one sample in a study of blood T cell repertoires in COVID-19. Some clones are missing from TCRdb's copy, which holds only in-frame ones; the method was immunoSEQ multiplex PCR. The sample carries some 100,000 clones, 75% to 90% recorded once. Material: peripheral blood. Receptor source: a human donor with acute or convalescent COVID-19. The donor label of this sample is uncertain.

J is TRBJ1-1 and V is TRBV20-1; tentatively, D is TRBD1 (6 bases). The germline CDR1 and CDR2 sequences are DFQATT and SNEGSKA (reference sequence). This CDR3 has 11 residues. V shed 6 bases and J shed 7 bases, with 12 bases lying between them. CDR3 sequence reads: CSAPDRFEAFF. The CDR3, as DNA: TGCAGTGCGCCCGACAGGTTTGAAGCTTTCTTT.

This clone showed up just once. V is TRBV29-1 and J is TRBJ2-3; tentatively, D is TRBD1 (6 bases). This CDR3 comprises 15 residues. Germline V gene sequence: CDR1 SQVTM, CDR2 ANQGSEA. Trimming stripped 5 bases from V and 1 base from J, with 16 bases between. CDR3 protein: CSVLRQAVRTDTQYF. CDR3 DNA sequence: TGCAGCGTTCTCAGACAGGCCGTGCGCACAGATACGCAGTATTTT.

The V and J genes are TRBV3-1 (or the pseudogene TRBV3-2) and TRBJ1-3; a weak D match, TRBD1 (5 bases). Germline CDR1 LGHDT, CDR2 YNNKEL (reference sequence). CDR3 length: 17 residues. Trimming stripped 8 bases from V and 8 bases from J, with 28 bases between. The CDR3 DNA reads as TGTGCCAGCGGGTCATTCTTTGGGGCCGTCGGAGGGGACACCATATATTTT. Encoded protein: CASGSFFGAVGGDTIYF.

This sequence joins TRBV6-2 or TRBV6-3 and TRBJ1-1, with D uncertain. Germline CDR1 and CDR2: MNHEY and SVGEGT. With 4 bases removed from V and 2 bases from J, the gap between germline ends came to 8 bases. This CDR3 spans 13 amino acids. The CDR3 loop is CASSLRTNTEAFF. CDR3 sequence (DNA): TGTGCCAGCAGTTTGAGAACCAACACTGAAGCTTTCTTT.

This CDR3 is CASRSSGRGYEQYF. The CDR3 nucleotides are TGTGCCAGCAGAAGTAGCGGCCGTGGTTACGAGCAGTACTTC. The chain employs TRBV6-5 and TRBJ2-7, with D possibly matching TRBD2 (6 bases). The CDR3 covers 14 residues. Germline lookup yields CDR1 MNHEY and CDR2 SVGAGI. Trimming stripped 6 bases from V and 4 bases from J, with 16 bases between.

This clone was detected a few times. The chain carries TRBV3-1 (or the pseudogene TRBV3-2) and TRBJ2-3; 11 nucleotides agree with TRBD2. The CDR3 sequence is 16 residues long. Germline trimming cut 1 base from V and 4 bases from J; bases unmatched to any gene: 4. The germline gives CDR1 LGHDT, CDR2 YNNKEL (reference sequence). CDR3 loop: CASSQGVSGGADTQYF. CDR3 nucleotide sequence: TGTGCCAGCAGCCAAGGAGTTAGCGGGGGGGCAGATACGCAGTATTTT.

This rearrangement joins TRBV7-2 to TRBJ2-7; 10 nucleotides line up with TRBD1. The CDR3 is made up of 14 amino acids. V dropped 3 bases and J dropped 5; count of bases not matched to a gene: 4. The germline CDR1 and CDR2 sequences are SGHTA and FQGNSA. The CDR3 nucleotides are TGTGCCAGCAGCTTCTCGGGACAGGGGAACGAGCAGTACTTC. Protein product: CASSFSGQGNEQYF. Variable domain in full (rest from reference TRBV7-2 and TRBJ2-7): GAGVSQSPSNKVTEKGKDVELRCDPISGHTALYWYRQSLGQGLEFLIYFQGNSAPDKSGLPSDRFSAERTGGSVSTLTIQRTQQEDSAVYLCASSFSGQGNEQYFGPGTRLTVT.

This rearrangement joins TRBV28 to TRBJ2-1, with 7 bases fitting TRBD1. Germline V CDR1 and CDR2: MDHEN, SYDVKM. V shed 6 bases, J shed 6 bases, and the junction held 8 bases outside the gene matches. The CDR3 has 14 residues. DNA for the CDR3: TGTGCCAGCAGGTACGGACAGGAGCTCAATGAGCAGTTCTTC. Translated, it gives CASRYGQELNEQFF.

The V gene is TRBV19, the J gene TRBJ1-1; D is perhaps TRBD1 (6 bases). V dropped 9 bases and J dropped 5 bases, with 13 bases sitting between them. Germline V gives CDR1 LNHDA, CDR2 SQIVND (reference sequence). This CDR3 spans 12 amino acids. CDR3 sequence (DNA): TGTGCCAGCGGGGAGGGGGTAACTGAAGCTTTCTTT. Translation: CASGEGVTEAFF.

The chain employs TRBV6-5 and TRBJ1-4; 7 bases match TRBD1. V lost 7 bases to trimming and J lost 8 bases; unmatched junction nucleotides: 10. Germline V gene lookup returns CDR1 MNHEY and CDR2 SVGAGI. The CDR3 has 14 amino acids. Written as DNA, the CDR3 is TGTGCCAGCACCTTAGACAGGGCGAGCGAAAAACTGTTTTTT. Translated: CASTLDRASEKLFF.

DNA for the CDR3: TGTGCCAGCAGCTTAGAGCGGGGTCCGTACACTGAAGCTTTCTTT. It translates to CASSLERGPYTEAFF. The rearrangement uses TRBV7-9 and TRBJ1-1, with no clear D. The CDR3 has 15 amino acids. V lost 1 base to trimming and J lost 3 bases, with 12 bases between them. Germline CDR1 is SEHNR and CDR2 is FQNEAQ (reference sequence).

V is TRBV6-5 and J is TRBJ2-3, with TRBD2 matching over 7 bases. Germline assignment: CDR1 MNHEY and CDR2 SVGAGI. The J segment lost 5 bases and the V segment lost 4 bases, leaving 3 bases of the junction unmatched. The CDR3 spans 13 residues. The CDR3 protein is CASSLRERDTQYF. In DNA, the CDR3 is TGTGCCAGCAGTTTGCGGGAGAGAGATACGCAGTATTTT.

The chain recombines TRBV7-2 with TRBJ1-2; 7 bases are a match to TRBD1. The germline CDR1 and CDR2 sequences are SGHTA and FQGNSA. CDR3 length: 15 amino acids. Trimming removed 7 bases from V and 4 bases from J; junction bases left unmatched: 12. CDR3 loop: CASTPWGQSPYGYTF. The CDR3 nucleotides read TGTGCCAGCACCCCCTGGGGACAGAGCCCCTATGGCTACACCTTC. Supplemented by reference TRBV7-2 and TRBJ1-2, the full variable domain reads GAGVSQSPSNKVTEKGKDVELRCDPISGHTALYWYRQSLGQGLEFLIYFQGNSAPDKSGLPSDRFSAERTGGSVSTLTIQRTQQEDSAVYLCASTPWGQSPYGYTFGSGTRLTVV.

The chain couples TRBV7-8 to TRBJ1-2, with TRBD1 identical over 11 bases. After removal of 4 bases from V and 8 bases from J, the junction contained 6 bases not matched to a gene. The CDR3 length is 14 residues. The germline V gene has CDR1 SGHVS and CDR2 FQNEAQ. The DNA for the CDR3 is TGTGCCAGCAGCTCCCGGACAGGGGGCGACGGCTACACCTTC. It is translated as CASSSRTGGDGYTF.

The V gene is TRBV12-5, the J gene TRBJ1-1; 7 bases line up with TRBD1. V lost 7 bases, J lost 3 bases, and 5 bases stayed unmatched. This CDR3 is 13 amino acids long. Per the germline V gene, CDR1 is LGHNT and CDR2 is FRNRAP. CDR3 residues: CASASGQYTEAFF. As DNA, the CDR3 is TGTGCTAGTGCCTCGGGACAGTACACTGAAGCTTTCTTT.

The chain has TRBV6-6 and TRBJ2-5; TRBD2 matches at 8 bases. The germline CDR1 and CDR2 sequences are MNHNY and SVGAGI (reference sequence). The CDR3 loop spans 14 amino acids. The V segment lost 8 bases and the J segment 1 base; nucleotides outside the gene matches: 6. DNA of the CDR3: TGTGCCAGCTCTTACGGGGGGGCCCAAGAGACCCAGTACTTC. Protein sequence: CASSYGGAQETQYF.

This chain links TRBV4-2 with TRBJ1-2; 10 bases line up with TRBD1. Germline loops: CDR1 LGHNA, CDR2 YNFKEQ. Trimming took 1 base from V and 4 from J; bases not matched to a gene: 6. The CDR3 consists of 16 residues. CDR3 in DNA: TGTGCCAGCAGCCAAGTCGACAGGGGGCTCAGCTATGGCTACACCTTC. Translating gives CASSQVDRGLSYGYTF.

The V and J genes are TRBV27 and TRBJ1-1; TRBD1 matches 7 bases. Germline V gene data show CDR1 as MNHEY and CDR2 as SMNVEV (reference sequence). The trim removed 5 bases at V and 4 bases at J, leaving 7 bases unmatched. The CDR3 covers 14 residues. CDR3 residues: CASSIRQGVTEAFF. The CDR3 region has the DNA TGTGCCAGCAGTATACGACAGGGTGTCACTGAAGCTTTCTTT.

The genes are TRBV6-6 and TRBJ2-7; 15 bases are shared with TRBD2. V shed 6 bases, J shed 2 bases, and the junction held 5 bases outside the gene matches. Germline V gene lookup returns CDR1 MNHNY and CDR2 SVGAGI (reference sequence). CDR3 length: 16 residues. The CDR3 here is CASSGTSGRSTYEQYF. DNA of the CDR3: TGTGCCAGCAGCGGGACTAGCGGGAGGAGCACCTACGAGCAGTACTTC.

The chain employs TRBV9 and TRBJ2-1, with 15 bases identical to TRBD2. Trimming took 3 bases from V and 12 from J; bases not matched to a gene: 4. The CDR3 covers 14 residues. From germline, CDR1 is SGDLS and CDR2 YYNGEE. DNA for the CDR3: TGTGCCAGCAGCGAAGGACTAGCGGGGGGGCGGCAGTTCTTC. Its protein product is CASSEGLAGGRQFF.

V usage is TRBV4-2 and J usage is TRBJ2-3; 7 bases align to TRBD1. The CDR3 consists of 15 residues. Unmatched junction bases numbered 6, after V lost 1 base and J lost 5 bases. Germline-derived CDR1 and CDR2 are LGHNA and YNFKEQ. This CDR3 reads CASSQGDRVIDTQYF. The DNA for the CDR3 is TGTGCCAGCAGCCAAGGAGACAGGGTGATAGATACGCAGTATTTT.

The chain joins TRBV28 to TRBJ2-7, with a tentative D call TRBD1 (6 bases). Between the trimmed V and J ends, which lost 6 bases and 5 bases, there was a span of 20 bases. CDR1 is MDHEN and CDR2 is SYDVKM in the germline V gene. The length of the CDR3 is 15 residues. The CDR3 nucleotides read TGTGCCAGCAGCCCAGGACAGTCGCTACGCCACGAGCAGTACTTC. Amino acids: CASSPGQSLRHEQYF.

The chain combines TRBV30 with TRBJ2-2; 9 bases line up with TRBD2. This CDR3 region has 16 residues. Germline V gene data show CDR1 as GTSNPN and CDR2 as SVGIG (reference sequence). V dropped 2 bases and J dropped 2; count of bases not matched to a gene: 6. Here the CDR3 reads CAWSRGLAGNTGELFF. CDR3 in DNA: TGTGCCTGGAGTCGGGGCCTAGCGGGAAACACCGGGGAGCTGTTTTTT.

The chain recombines TRBV19 with TRBJ1-1; D is unresolved. Germline V gene data show CDR1 as LNHDA and CDR2 as SQIVND (reference sequence). With 2 bases removed from V and 9 bases from J, the gap between germline ends came to 13 bases. CDR3 size: 13 residues. The CDR3 protein is CASSIRAGGKAFF. CDR3 in DNA: TGTGCCAGTAGTATAAGAGCGGGAGGGAAAGCTTTCTTT.

This sequence joins TRBV5-1 and TRBJ2-3; 7 bases agree with TRBD1. Losses at the gene ends were 4 bases for V and 2 bases for J; bases not matched to a gene: 7. The CDR3 consists of 15 residues. From germline, CDR1 is SGHRS and CDR2 YFSETQ. The CDR3 coding sequence is TGCGCCAGCAGCAGGGGACAGCCGGACACAGATACGCAGTATTTT. Its translation: CASSRGQPDTDTQYF.

For this clone: At the DNA level, this CDR3 is encoded by other sequences in the same sample as well. The chain couples TRBV5-4 to TRBJ2-3; 8 bases are shared with TRBD2. The CDR3 contains 16 residues. V was clipped by 0 bases and J by 1 base; unmatched bases: 4. Germline V gene lookup returns CDR1 SGHNT and CDR2 YYREEE (reference sequence). CDR3: CASSLDVRGGTDTQYF. As DNA, the CDR3 is TGTGCCAGCAGCTTGGATGTGCGGGGGGGCACAGATACGCAGTATTTT.